This T cell receptor beta chain was observed in a study of cytomegalovirus exposure and HLA in healthy donors. Nominal health characterized the donors when sampled, though unrecorded immune exposures were likely. This CDR3 region has 15 residues. V dropped 4 bases and J dropped 2 bases, with 12 bases sitting between them. Per the germline V gene, CDR1 is LNHDA and CDR2 is SQIVND (reference sequence). Primers included in the PCR were 60 Vbeta and 13 Jbeta primers. The table came from immunoSEQ multiplex PCR; TCRdb's copy has only in-frame clones and leaves some out. This sample lists around 140,000 clones; its ten largest clones have 0.96%. As for this clone: Its antigen is as yet unknown.

The study, taken as a whole, reports: Most CMV-associated TCR beta chains appeared HLA-restricted in a later analysis. Later examination showed HLA-associated TCR beta chains had greater clonal expansion than equally common others. Reports credit the classifier with highly specific, highly sensitive diagnosis of cytomegalovirus status.

The TCR sequence derives from a male donor in good health and CMV-seronegative. Input material: PBMCs. The chain uses TRBV19 and TRBJ2-1; possibly TRBD2 for D (6 bases). Written as DNA, the CDR3 is TGTGCCAGTAGTAGGGGAGGAAGGACCTACAATGAGCAGTTCTTC. Its translation is CASSRGGRTYNEQFF.